Listed here is a single T cell receptor (beta chain). This entry belongs to a study of blood T cell repertoires in COVID-19. Across the whole study: Collection of acute and convalescent COVID-19 samples took place in the United States, Italy and Spain. The cDNA or gDNA used as material had been derived from T cells, B-cell-depleted T cells, or PBMCs.

V dropped 0 bases and J dropped 3 bases, with 13 bases sitting between them. Germline V gene sequence: CDR1 MNHEY, CDR2 SVGAGI. The CDR3 has 16 residues. Under the authors' procedure: Estimated nucleated cell counts came from reference gene primer amplification. The data were produced by immunoSEQ multiplex PCR, yet TCRdb's version contains in-frame clones alone and is incomplete. V and J calls and clone size are given by that table; D and trimming were obtained from the DNA. The sample holds approximately 24,000 clones, 85% to 90% seen once. During active infection, Seattle patients enrolled and were then monitored through disease.

This receptor was identified in a man between 65 and 85 years old with COVID-19, enrolled during active disease. The sample was peripheral blood. V gene TRBV6-5 combines with J gene TRBJ2-3, with a tentative D call TRBD2 (5 bases). The DNA for the CDR3 is TGTGCCAGCAGTTACTCGTTGAGACTAAGTACAGATACGCAGTATTTT. Encoded protein: CASSYSLRLSTDTQYF.